The T cell receptor beta chain described here comes from a study of T cell responses to AZD1222 COVID-19 vaccine. Study-level information: Timing groups of about 4 and about 12 weeks for second doses were pooled.

The study's findings and limits: Most donors were white British and more were female, and clonal diversity was possibly underestimated.

A note on this clone: Its antigen is not known.

The CDR3 contains 16 residues. V lost 5 bases to trimming and J lost 0 bases, with 14 bases between them. Germline loops: CDR1 SGHVS, CDR2 FQNEAQ. Profiled with immunoSEQ multiplex PCR; TCRdb holds only in-frame clones, not every one. The sample comprises some 80,000 clones, 85% to 90% of which are singletons, and approximately 7% rests with the top ten. The receptor was isolated from an adult in good health. V usage is TRBV7-8 and J usage is TRBJ2-1; D might be TRBD1 (5 bases). Sample: peripheral blood, taken on day 0 of AZD1222 vaccination. The CDR3 loop reads CASSPGHVFSYNEQFF. The CDR3 DNA reads TGTGCCAGCAGCCCCGGACACGTCTTCTCCTACAATGAGCAGTTCTTC.